This T cell receptor beta chain was observed in a study of graft-versus-host responses after intestinal transplantation. In the study overall: For 2 to 4 years after anti-thymocyte globulin induction, all recipients took tacrolimus and steroids.

Study-wide results and caveats: Patients who carried graft-donor T cell macrochimerism also had high graft-versus-host to host-versus-graft clonal ratios in their allografts.

This clone was found a few times. Its cognate antigen is unknown. V lost 8 bases and J lost 0, with 10 bases in between. Germline-derived CDR1 and CDR2 are MNHNY and SVGAGI (reference sequence). The CDR3 is 14 residues long. The protocol was immunoSEQ multiplex PCR, while the TCRdb copy is restricted to in-frame clones and leaves out a portion. The sample lists some 140,000 clones; more than 80% were seen once. This TCR was recovered from a human donor who received an intestinal transplant. The sequencing used unstimulated CD4+ T cells sorted from spleen or lymph node cells, collected before intestinal transplant. This chain joins TRBV6-6 and TRBJ1-4; D gene unclear. Here the CDR3 reads CASSGSATNEKLFF. The CDR3 nucleotides are TGTGCCAGCTCTGGATCTGCAACTAATGAAAAACTGTTTTTT.